Each of the 13 T cell receptor beta chains below was sequenced from the same sample in a study of blood T cells in healthy people across ages. With a J-beta primer mix and a sample-barcoded 5' primer, a second PCR ran roughly 6 to 11 cycles. Each CDR3 protein is one row after TCRdb ran MiXCR on the 5' RACE reads. The data show roughly 800,000 distinct CDR3 sequences, with roughly 60% seen just once and approximately 20% held by the top ten. Sequencing was performed on blood. Receptors were obtained from a man aged 25-45 years in good health.

In the case of this clonotype: A read error may account for a junction end that differs from germline. The chain recombines TRBV4-2 with TRBJ2-1; unclear D gene. The CDR3 extends over 16 amino acids. Germline V gene sequence: CDR1 LGHNA, CDR2 YNFKEQ. CDR3 amino acids: CASSQGLAASYNEQFF. For the CDR3, the DNA is TGTGCCAGTAGCCAAGGGCTGGCGGCCTCCTACAATGAGCAGTTCTTC.

V usage is TRBV18 and J usage is TRBJ2-3; D may be TRBD2 (6 bases). V dropped 0 bases and J dropped 4 bases, with 8 bases sitting between them. Germline V lookup: CDR1 KGHSH, CDR2 LQKENI. The CDR3 loop spans 14 amino acids. The CDR3: CASSPPVAADTQYF. CDR3 DNA: TGTGCCAGCTCACCACCGGTAGCGGCAGATACGCAGTATTTT.

J is TRBJ2-4 and V is TRBV6-6; maybe TRBD2 (5 bases). The J call may be wrong; the DNA end is better matched by TRBJ2-7. Germline-derived CDR1 and CDR2 are MNHNY and SVGAGI (reference sequence). The CDR3 extends over 15 amino acids. In nucleotides, the CDR3 is TGTGCCAGCAGTGAGGGAGAGCTTCTTTCCTACGAGCAGTACTTC. Protein: CASSEGELLSYEQYF.

The chain links TRBV27 to TRBJ2-7, with 9 positions matching TRBD1. Trimming took 5 bases from V and 3 from J; bases not matched to a gene: 8. Germline values: CDR1 MNHEY, CDR2 SMNVEV (reference sequence). The CDR3 spans 15 residues. The CDR3 sequence is CASSIRTGVSYEQYF. For the CDR3, the DNA is TGTGCCAGCAGTATCCGGACAGGGGTCAGCTACGAGCAGTACTTC.

The rearrangement joins TRBV7-9 to TRBJ1-2; TRBD1 is a possible D gene (6 bases). Between the trimmed V and J ends, which lost 5 bases and 3 bases, there was a span of 19 bases. CDR1 and CDR2 from the germline V gene are SEHNR and FQNEAQ (reference sequence). This CDR3 region has 16 residues. The CDR3 here is CASSQLTGPMDYGYTF. CDR3 sequence (DNA): TGTGCCAGCAGCCAGCTGACAGGACCCATGGACTATGGCTACACCTTC.

The chain couples TRBV20-1 to TRBJ2-5; tentative D call: TRBD2 (6 bases). The CDR3 contains 14 residues. The V gene's germline CDR1 is DFQATT and CDR2 SNEGSKA (reference sequence). Trimming cost V 3 bases and J 4 bases, with 15 bases left between them. CDR3 sequence reads: CSAREGRSAETQYF. The CDR3 nucleotides are TGCAGTGCTAGGGAGGGGAGATCCGCAGAGACCCAGTACTTC.

This clonotype showed up just a few times. The rearrangement links TRBV29-1 to TRBJ2-3; either TRBD1 or TRBD2 may fit D (5 bases each). The CDR3 totals 12 residues. V lost 2 bases to trimming and J lost 6 bases, with 9 bases between them. Looked up from germline, CDR1 is SQVTM and CDR2 is ANQGSEA. CDR3 sequence: CSVEKGRDTQYF. CDR3 bases: TGCAGCGTTGAAAAGGGACGGGATACGCAGTATTTT.

This clonotype was observed a few times. V usage is TRBV21-1 and J usage is TRBJ2-6. TRBV21-1 is a pseudogene segment. The CDR3 length is 15 residues. CDR3 amino acids: CASSKRESGANVLTF. The CDR3 DNA reads as TGTGCCAGCAGCAAAAGGGAGTCTGGGGCCAACGTCCTGACTTTC.

This clonotype was found a few times. J is TRBJ2-1 and V is TRBV19, with D possibly being TRBD2 (7 bases). Trimming shortened V by 6 bases and J by 6 bases, and 18 bases separated the two germline ends. CDR1 is LNHDA and CDR2 is SQIVND in the germline V gene (reference sequence). The CDR3 is made up of 15 amino acids. The CDR3 DNA reads TGTGCCAGTAGGTCGGGGGGCGAACGACGCAATGAGCAGTTCTTC. This gives the protein CASRSGGERRNEQFF. The variable domain in full, with the rest retrieved from reference TRBV19 and TRBJ2-1, is DGGITQSPKYLFRKEGQNVTLSCEQNLNHDAMYWYRQDPGQGLRLIYYSQIVNDFQKGDIAEGYSVSREKKESFPLTVTSAQKNPTAFYLCASRSGGERRNEQFFGPGTRLTVL.

The chain recombines TRBV29-1 with TRBJ2-3; D gene ambiguous. Germline V lookup: CDR1 SQVTM, CDR2 ANQGSEA. V was trimmed by 0 bases and J by 2 bases, leaving 27 bases between them. This CDR3 spans 20 amino acids. The CDR3 DNA reads TGCAGCGTTGAAGACCCTAGGCCCCATGGAATTGCCCAACACACAGATACGCAGTATTTT. Its protein is CSVEDPRPHGIAQHTDTQYF.

The CDR3 protein is CSARDHATSGSRYEQFF. CDR3 nucleotide sequence: TGCAGTGCTAGAGATCATGCGACTAGCGGGAGTAGGTATGAGCAGTTCTTC. V usage is TRBV20-1 and J usage is TRBJ2-1; 12 bases fit TRBD2. Looked up from germline, CDR1 is DFQATT and CDR2 is SNEGSKA (reference sequence). V was pared by 0 bases and J by 8 bases, with 11 bases of the junction left unmatched. The CDR3 extends over 17 amino acids.

The chain couples TRBV20-1 to TRBJ1-5, with TRBD1 as a possible D gene (5 bases). The V end lost 0 bases, the J end lost 2 bases, and 11 bases lay between the germline ends. The CDR3 has 15 amino acids. Germline assignment: CDR1 DFQATT and CDR2 SNEGSKA (reference sequence). The CDR3 DNA follows: TGCAGTGCTAGAGATCTATGGGGGGGCAATCAGCCCCAGCATTTT. Its protein is CSARDLWGGNQPQHF.

V usage is TRBV7-2 and J usage is TRBJ2-5; possibly TRBD2 for D (5 bases). This CDR3 has 11 residues. V dropped 4 bases and J dropped 8 bases, with 8 bases sitting between them. Germline CDR1 and CDR2: SGHTA and FQGNSA. The chain's CDR3 is CASSSSYTQYF. DNA for the CDR3: TGTGCCAGCAGCTCTAGCTACACCCAGTACTTC.